This TCR beta chain is drawn from a study of blood T cells in healthy people across ages. The study's findings and limits: Donor CMV infection status was unknown, possibly confounding age-related changes in expanded clonotypes. Getting older went along with TCR beta diversity per million T cells dropping roughly linearly. There were more naive CD4+ cells and higher diversity in long-lived donors than in aged donors.

Sample-barcoded 5' priming and a J-beta primer mix drove a second PCR of about 7 to 11 cycles. TCRdb re-analysed the 5' RACE reads in MiXCR, keeping a single row per CDR3 protein. The sample holds roughly 1,300,000 distinct CDR3 sequences; roughly 60% are singletons and the top ten take over 5%. In regard to this clonotype: The target antigen is unknown.

Trimming at V came to 4 bases and at J to 4 bases, leaving 10 bases not matched to a gene. Germline V gives CDR1 SNHLY, CDR2 FYNNEI. The CDR3 contains 16 residues. The V gene is TRBV2, the J gene TRBJ1-2, with 9 bases fitting TRBD1. Material: blood. This sequence originates from a young man in good health. The CDR3 DNA reads TGTGCCAGCAGTGCCGACAGGGGGGCCTTGCGCTATGGCTACACCTTC. Protein product: CASSADRGALRYGYTF. Supplemented by reference TRBV2 and TRBJ1-2, the full variable domain reads EPEVTQTPSHQVTQMGQEVILRCVPISNHLYFYWYRQILGQKVEFLVSFYNNEISEKSEIFDDQFSVERPDGSNFTLKIRSTKLEDSAMYFCASSADRGALRYGYTFGSGTRLTVV.